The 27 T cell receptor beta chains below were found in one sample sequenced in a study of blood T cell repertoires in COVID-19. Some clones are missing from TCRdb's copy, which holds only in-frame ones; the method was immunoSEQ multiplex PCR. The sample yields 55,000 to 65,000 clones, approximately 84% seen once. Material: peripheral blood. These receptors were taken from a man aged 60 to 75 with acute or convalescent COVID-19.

Here the CDR3 reads CASSRNYGYTF. The CDR3 region has the DNA TGTGCCAGTAGCCGGAACTATGGCTACACCTTC. The chain couples TRBV19 to TRBJ1-2; the D is unclear. Germline CDR1 reads LNHDA; CDR2 reads SQIVND (reference sequence). The CDR3 contains 11 residues. V lost 6 bases to trimming and J lost 2 bases, with 4 bases between them. Drawing the rest from reference TRBV19 and TRBJ1-2, the complete variable domain is DGGITQSPKYLFRKEGQNVTLSCEQNLNHDAMYWYRQDPGQGLRLIYYSQIVNDFQKGDIAEGYSVSREKKESFPLTVTSAQKNPTAFYLCASSRNYGYTFGSGTRLTVV.

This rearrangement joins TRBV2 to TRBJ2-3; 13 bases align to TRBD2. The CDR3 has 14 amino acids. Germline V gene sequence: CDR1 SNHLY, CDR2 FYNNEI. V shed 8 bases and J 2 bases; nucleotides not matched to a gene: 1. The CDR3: CASGLAGVTDTQYF. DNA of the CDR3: TGTGCCAGCGGACTAGCGGGGGTCACAGATACGCAGTATTTT.

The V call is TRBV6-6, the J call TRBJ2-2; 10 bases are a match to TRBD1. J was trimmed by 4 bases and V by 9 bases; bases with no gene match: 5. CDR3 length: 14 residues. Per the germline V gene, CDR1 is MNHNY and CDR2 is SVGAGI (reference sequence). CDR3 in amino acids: CASRTGGSTGELFF. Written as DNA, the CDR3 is TGTGCCAGTAGGACAGGGGGAAGCACCGGGGAGCTGTTTTTT.

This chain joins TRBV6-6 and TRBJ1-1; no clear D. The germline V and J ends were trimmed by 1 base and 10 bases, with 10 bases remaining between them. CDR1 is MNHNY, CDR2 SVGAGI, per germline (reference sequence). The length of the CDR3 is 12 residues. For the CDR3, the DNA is TGTGCCAGCAGTTACTTGACATCTGGAGCTTTCTTT. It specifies CASSYLTSGAFF.

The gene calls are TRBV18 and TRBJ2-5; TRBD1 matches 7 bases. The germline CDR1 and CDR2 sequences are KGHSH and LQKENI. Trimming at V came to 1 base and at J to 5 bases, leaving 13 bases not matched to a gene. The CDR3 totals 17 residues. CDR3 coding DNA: TGTGCCAGCTCACCACTGGCCGGGACAGAGCTTCAGGAGACCCAGTACTTC. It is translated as CASSPLAGTELQETQYF.

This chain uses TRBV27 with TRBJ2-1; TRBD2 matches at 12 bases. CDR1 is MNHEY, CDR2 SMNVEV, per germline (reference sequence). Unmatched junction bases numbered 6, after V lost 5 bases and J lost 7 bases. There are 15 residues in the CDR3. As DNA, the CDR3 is TGTGCCAGCAGTCTCACTAGCGGGGGGAGGAATGAGCAGTTCTTC. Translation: CASSLTSGGRNEQFF.

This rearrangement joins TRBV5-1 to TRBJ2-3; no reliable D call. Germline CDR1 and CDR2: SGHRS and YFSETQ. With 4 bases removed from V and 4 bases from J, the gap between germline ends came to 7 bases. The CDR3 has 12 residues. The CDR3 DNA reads TGCGCCAGCAGCATCACTGCAGATACGCAGTATTTT. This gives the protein CASSITADTQYF.

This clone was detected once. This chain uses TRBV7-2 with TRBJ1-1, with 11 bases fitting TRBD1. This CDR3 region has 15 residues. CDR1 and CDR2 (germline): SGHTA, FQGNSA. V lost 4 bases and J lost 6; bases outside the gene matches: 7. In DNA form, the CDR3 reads TGTGCCAGCAGCTCACAGAGGACAGGGGGCTCTGAAGCTTTCTTT. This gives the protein CASSSQRTGGSEAFF. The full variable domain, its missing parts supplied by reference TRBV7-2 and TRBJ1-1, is GAGVSQSPSNKVTEKGKDVELRCDPISGHTALYWYRQSLGQGLEFLIYFQGNSAPDKSGLPSDRFSAERTGGSVSTLTIQRTQQEDSAVYLCASSSQRTGGSEAFFGQGTRLTVV.

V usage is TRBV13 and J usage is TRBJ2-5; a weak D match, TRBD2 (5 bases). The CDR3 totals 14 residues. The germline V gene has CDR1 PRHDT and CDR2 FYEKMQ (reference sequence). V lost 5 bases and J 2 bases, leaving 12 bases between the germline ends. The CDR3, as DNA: TGTGCCAGCAGCCTATCGGGCGGGCAAGAGACCCAGTACTTC. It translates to CASSLSGGQETQYF.

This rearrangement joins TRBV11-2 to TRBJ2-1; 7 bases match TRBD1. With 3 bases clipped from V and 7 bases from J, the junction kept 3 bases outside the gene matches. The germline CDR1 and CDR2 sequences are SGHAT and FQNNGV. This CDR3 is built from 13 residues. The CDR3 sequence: CASSLTGINEQFF. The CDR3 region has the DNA TGTGCCAGCAGCTTGACAGGGATAAATGAGCAGTTCTTC.

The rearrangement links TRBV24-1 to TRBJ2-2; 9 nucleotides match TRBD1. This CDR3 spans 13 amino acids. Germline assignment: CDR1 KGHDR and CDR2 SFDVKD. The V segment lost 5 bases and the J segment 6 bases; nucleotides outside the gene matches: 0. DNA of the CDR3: TGTGCCACCAGTGGGACAGGGGCCGGGGAGCTGTTTTTT. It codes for CATSGTGAGELFF.

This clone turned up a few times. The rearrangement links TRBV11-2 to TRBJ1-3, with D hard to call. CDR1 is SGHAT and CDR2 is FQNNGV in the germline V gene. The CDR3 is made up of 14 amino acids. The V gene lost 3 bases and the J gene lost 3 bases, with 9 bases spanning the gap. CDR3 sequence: CASSLEGFGNTIYF. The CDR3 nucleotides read TGTGCCAGCAGCTTGGAGGGCTTTGGAAACACCATATATTTT.

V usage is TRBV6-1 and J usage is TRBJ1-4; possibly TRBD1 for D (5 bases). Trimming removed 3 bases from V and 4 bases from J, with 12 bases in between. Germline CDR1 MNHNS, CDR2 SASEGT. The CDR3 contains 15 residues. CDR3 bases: TGTGCCAGCAGTGATGGAGGGGAAGGTAATGAAAAACTGTTTTTT. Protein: CASSDGGEGNEKLFF.

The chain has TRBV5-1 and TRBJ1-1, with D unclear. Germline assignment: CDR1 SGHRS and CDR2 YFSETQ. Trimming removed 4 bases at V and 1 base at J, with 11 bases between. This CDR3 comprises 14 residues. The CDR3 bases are TGCGCCAGCAGCCCGGGATATGCGAACACTGAAGCTTTCTTT. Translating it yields CASSPGYANTEAFF.

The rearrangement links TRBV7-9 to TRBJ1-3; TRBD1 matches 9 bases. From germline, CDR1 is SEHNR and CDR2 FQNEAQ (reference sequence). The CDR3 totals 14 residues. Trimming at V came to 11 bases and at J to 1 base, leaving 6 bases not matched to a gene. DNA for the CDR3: TGTGCCCTCAGGGGACAGGGATCTGGAAACACCATATATTTT. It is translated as CALRGQGSGNTIYF.

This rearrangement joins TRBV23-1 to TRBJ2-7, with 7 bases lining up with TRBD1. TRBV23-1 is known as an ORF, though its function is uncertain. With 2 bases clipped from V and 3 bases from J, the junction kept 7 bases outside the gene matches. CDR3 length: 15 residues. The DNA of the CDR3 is TGCGCCAGCAGTCAACCAGGACAGGTGGGCTACGAGCAGTACTTC. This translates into CASSQPGQVGYEQYF.

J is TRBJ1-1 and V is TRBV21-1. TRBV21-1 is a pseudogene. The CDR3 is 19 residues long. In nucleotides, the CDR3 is TGTGCCAGCAGCCCAGAGGGTTCAAGCCCCAAGCCCATGAACACTGAAGCTTTCTTT. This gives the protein CASSPEGSSPKPMNTEAFF.

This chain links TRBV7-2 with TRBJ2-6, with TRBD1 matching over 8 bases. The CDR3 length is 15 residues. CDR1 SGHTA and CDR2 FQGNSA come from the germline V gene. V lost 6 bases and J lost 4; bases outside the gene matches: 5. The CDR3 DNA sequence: TGTGCCAGCAGTTCACAGGGGGTAGGGGCCAACGTCCTGACTTTC. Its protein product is CASSSQGVGANVLTF.

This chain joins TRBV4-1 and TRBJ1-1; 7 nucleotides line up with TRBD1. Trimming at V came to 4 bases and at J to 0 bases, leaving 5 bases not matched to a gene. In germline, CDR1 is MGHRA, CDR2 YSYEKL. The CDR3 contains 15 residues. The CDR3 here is CASSPFQGVNTEAFF. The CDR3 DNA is TGCGCCAGCAGCCCCTTCCAGGGGGTGAACACTGAAGCTTTCTTT.

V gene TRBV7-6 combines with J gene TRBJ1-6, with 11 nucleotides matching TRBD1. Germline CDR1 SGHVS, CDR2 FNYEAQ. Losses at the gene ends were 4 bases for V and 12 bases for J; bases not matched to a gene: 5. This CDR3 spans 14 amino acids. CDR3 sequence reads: CASSSGTGGLPLHF. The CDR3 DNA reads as TGTGCCAGCAGCTCCGGGACAGGGGGTTTACCCCTCCACTTT.

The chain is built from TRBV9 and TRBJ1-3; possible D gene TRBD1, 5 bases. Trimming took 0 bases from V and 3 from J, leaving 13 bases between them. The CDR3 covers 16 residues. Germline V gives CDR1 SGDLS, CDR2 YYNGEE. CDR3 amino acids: CASSVGGSGLGNTIYF. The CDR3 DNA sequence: TGTGCCAGCAGCGTAGGAGGATCGGGACTTGGAAACACCATATATTTT.

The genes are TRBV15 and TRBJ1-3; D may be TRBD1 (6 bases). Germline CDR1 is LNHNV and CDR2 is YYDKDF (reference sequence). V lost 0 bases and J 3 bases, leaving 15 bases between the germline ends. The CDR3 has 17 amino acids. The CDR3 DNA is TGTGCCACCAGCAGAGATATCGCGGGGGCTGTTGGAAACACCATATATTTT. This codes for CATSRDIAGAVGNTIYF.

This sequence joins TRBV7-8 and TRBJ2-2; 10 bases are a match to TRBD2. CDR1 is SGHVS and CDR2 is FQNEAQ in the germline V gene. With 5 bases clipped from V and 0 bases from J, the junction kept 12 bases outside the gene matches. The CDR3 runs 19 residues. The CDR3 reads CASSRNLGSGGTNTGELFF. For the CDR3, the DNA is TGTGCCAGCAGCCGTAATTTGGGTAGCGGGGGGACGAACACCGGGGAGCTGTTTTTT.

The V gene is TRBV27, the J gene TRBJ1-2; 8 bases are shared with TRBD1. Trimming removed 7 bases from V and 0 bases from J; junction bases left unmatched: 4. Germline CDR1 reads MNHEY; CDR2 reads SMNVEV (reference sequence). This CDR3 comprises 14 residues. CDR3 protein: CASKPGGANYGYTF. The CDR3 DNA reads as TGTGCCAGCAAACCAGGGGGCGCTAACTATGGCTACACCTTC.

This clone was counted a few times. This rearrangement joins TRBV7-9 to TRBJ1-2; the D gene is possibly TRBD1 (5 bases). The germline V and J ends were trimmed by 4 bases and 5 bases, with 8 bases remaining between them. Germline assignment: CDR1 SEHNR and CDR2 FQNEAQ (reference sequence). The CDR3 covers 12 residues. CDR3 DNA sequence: TGTGCCAGCAGCTCAGGGTATTATGGCTACACCTTC. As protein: CASSSGYYGYTF.

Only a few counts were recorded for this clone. The CDR3 DNA reads TGTGCCAGCAGCTCGGCGGAGTCCGGAGAAAAACTGTTTTTT. It yields the protein CASSSAESGEKLFF. This sequence joins TRBV7-9 and TRBJ1-4; D call uncertain. The CDR3 runs 14 residues. V lost 4 bases and J lost 8, with 14 bases in between. Germline loops: CDR1 SEHNR, CDR2 FQNEAQ (reference sequence).

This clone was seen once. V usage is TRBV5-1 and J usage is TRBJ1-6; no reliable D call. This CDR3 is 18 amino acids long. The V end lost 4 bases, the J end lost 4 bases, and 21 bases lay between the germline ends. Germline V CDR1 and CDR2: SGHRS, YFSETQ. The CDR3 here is CASSTGGGMGRYNSPLHF. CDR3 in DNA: TGCGCCAGCAGCACTGGCGGAGGGATGGGGAGATATAATTCACCCCTCCACTTT.